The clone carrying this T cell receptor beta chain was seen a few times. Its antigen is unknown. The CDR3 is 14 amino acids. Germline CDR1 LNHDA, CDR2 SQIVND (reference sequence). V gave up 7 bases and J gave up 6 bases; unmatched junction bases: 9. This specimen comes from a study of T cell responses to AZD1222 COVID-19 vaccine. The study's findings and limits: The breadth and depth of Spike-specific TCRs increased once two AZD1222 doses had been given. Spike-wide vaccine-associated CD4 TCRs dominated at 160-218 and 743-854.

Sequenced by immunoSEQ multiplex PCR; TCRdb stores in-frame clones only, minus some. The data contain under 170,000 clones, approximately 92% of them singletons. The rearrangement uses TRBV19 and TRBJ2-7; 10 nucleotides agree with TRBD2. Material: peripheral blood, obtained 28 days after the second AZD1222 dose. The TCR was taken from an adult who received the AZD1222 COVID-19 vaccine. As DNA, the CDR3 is TGTGCCAGTAACCCAGCGGGAGGGACTGGCGAGCAGTACTTC. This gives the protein CASNPAGGTGEQYF.